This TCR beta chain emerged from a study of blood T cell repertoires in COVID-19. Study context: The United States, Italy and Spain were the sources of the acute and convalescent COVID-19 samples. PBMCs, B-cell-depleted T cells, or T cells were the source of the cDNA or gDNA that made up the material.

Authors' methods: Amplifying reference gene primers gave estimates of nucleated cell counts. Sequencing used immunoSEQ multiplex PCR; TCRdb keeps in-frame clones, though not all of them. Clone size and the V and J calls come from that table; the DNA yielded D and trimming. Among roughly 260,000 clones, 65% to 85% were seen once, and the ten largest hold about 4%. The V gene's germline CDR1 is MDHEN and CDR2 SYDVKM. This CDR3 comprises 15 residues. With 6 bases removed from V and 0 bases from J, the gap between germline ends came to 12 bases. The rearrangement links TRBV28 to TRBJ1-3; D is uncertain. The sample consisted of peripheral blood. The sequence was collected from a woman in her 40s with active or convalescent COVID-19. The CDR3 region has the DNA TGTGCCAGCAGCGAAGAGGCTTACTCTGGAAACACCATATATTTT. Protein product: CASSEEAYSGNTIYF. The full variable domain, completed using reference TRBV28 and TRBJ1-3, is DVKVTQSSRYLVKRTGEKVFLECVQDMDHENMFWYRQDPGLGLRLIYFSYDVKMKEKGDIPEGYSVSREKKERFSLILESASTNQTSMYLCASSEEAYSGNTIYFGEGSWLTVV.